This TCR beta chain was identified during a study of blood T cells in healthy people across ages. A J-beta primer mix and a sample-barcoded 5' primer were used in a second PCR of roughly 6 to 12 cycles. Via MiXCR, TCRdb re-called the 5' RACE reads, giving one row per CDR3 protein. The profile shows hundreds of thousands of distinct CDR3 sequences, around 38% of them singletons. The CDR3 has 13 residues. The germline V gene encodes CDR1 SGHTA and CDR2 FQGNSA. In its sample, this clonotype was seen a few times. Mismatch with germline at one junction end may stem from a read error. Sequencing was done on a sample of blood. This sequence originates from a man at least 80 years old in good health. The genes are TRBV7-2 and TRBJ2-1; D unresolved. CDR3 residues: CDSSLGYRDEQFF. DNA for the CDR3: TGTGACAGCAGCTTAGGGTACCGTGATGAGCAGTTCTTC.